The 24 T cell receptor beta chains below all came from one sample that was sequenced in a study of molecular identifiers for immune sequencing clone quantification. TCRdb called the PCR reads again in MiXCR, with one record for every CDR3 protein. The sample yields some 680,000 distinct CDR3 sequences, 25% seen once. Source material: naive CD8+ T cells from blood, with Jurkat cell RNA spiked in. Subset of the sample: FACS-sorted CD8+CD4-CCR7+CD45RA+ naive T cells. The receptors stem from a human donor in good health. Some libraries in this study had Jurkat cell RNA spiked in.

This clonotype was found a few times. The chain recombines TRBV12-3 or TRBV12-4 with TRBJ2-7; D may be TRBD1 (6 bases). The CDR3 is made up of 13 amino acids. V lost 5 bases and J 6 bases, leaving 14 bases between the germline ends. CDR3 coding DNA: TGTGCCAGCAGTGCCACAGGGCTGGGCGAGCAGTACTTC. Translating it yields CASSATGLGEQYF.

This clonotype was counted at least ten times. The chain is built from TRBV6-2 or TRBV6-3 and TRBJ2-7; D not resolved. The length of the CDR3 is 13 residues. The germline V gene has CDR1 MNHEY and CDR2 SVGEGT. V dropped 2 bases and J dropped 4 bases, with 9 bases sitting between them. CDR3 nucleotide sequence: TGTGCCAGCAGTTACCATGCCGTTTACGAGCAGTACTTC. This codes for CASSYHAVYEQYF.

This clonotype has more than one count but fewer than ten. The gene calls are TRBV19 and TRBJ1-6; D is uncertain. The germline V gene has CDR1 LNHDA and CDR2 SQIVND (reference sequence). With 3 bases removed from V and 2 bases from J, the gap between germline ends came to 11 bases. The CDR3 is 16 amino acids. The CDR3 bases are TGTGCCAGTAGTATCGAGGGCACTACCTATAATTCACCCCTCCACTTT. Translated: CASSIEGTTYNSPLHF.

This clonotype showed up many times. This chain joins TRBV6-5 and TRBJ1-1; TRBD1 matches 7 bases. CDR3 length: 12 amino acids. Germline V lookup: CDR1 MNHEY, CDR2 SVGAGI. The trim removed 8 bases at V and 3 bases at J, leaving 3 bases unmatched. The CDR3: CASGRGDTEAFF. The CDR3, as DNA: TGTGCCAGCGGCAGGGGGGACACTGAAGCTTTCTTT.

The V call is TRBV12-3 or TRBV12-4, the J call TRBJ2-1; D is undetermined. The V gene lost 7 bases and the J gene lost 5 bases, with 18 bases spanning the gap. The CDR3 length is 15 residues. This chain's CDR3 is CASTKSRFENNEQFF. CDR3 DNA: TGTGCCAGCACCAAAAGCCGATTCGAAAACAATGAGCAGTTCTTC.

This clonotype was recorded at least ten times. The V and J genes are TRBV27 and TRBJ2-6; D is perhaps TRBD1 or TRBD2 (5 bases each). CDR3 length equals 16 residues. Trimming left V 4 bases short and J 4 bases short, with 14 bases between. Germline values: CDR1 MNHEY, CDR2 SMNVEV (reference sequence). CDR3 sequence (DNA): TGTGCCAGCAGTTCCGGGACGGCGAGAGGGGCCAACGTCCTGACTTTC. Translation gives CASSSGTARGANVLTF.

This clonotype came up once. The chain is built from TRBV13 and TRBJ2-1; maybe TRBD2 (6 bases). CDR3 size: 14 residues. CDR1 is PRHDT, CDR2 FYEKMQ, per germline (reference sequence). The ends were cut back, 8 bases at V and 9 bases at J, with 20 bases in the middle. The CDR3 coding sequence is TGTGCCAGCGGAACAACTAGCTTCCAAGGTGAGCAGTTCTTC. Translated: CASGTTSFQGEQFF.

This clonotype was picked up one time. A clone one base away is much larger, so this may be a read error. This chain connects TRBV5-3 to TRBJ2-3; D is perhaps TRBD2 (5 bases). TRBV5-3 is an open reading frame, and its role is uncertain. CDR3 size: 15 residues. The CDR3 bases are TGTGCCAGCAGCTTGGACTTTAGTTCCACAGATTCGCAGTATTTT. Residues: CASSLDFSSTDSQYF.

This clonotype was observed a few times. V and J are TRBV14 and TRBJ2-7, with 8 nucleotides matching TRBD1. CDR3 length: 17 residues. In germline, CDR1 is SGHDN, CDR2 FVKESK. V shed 0 bases and J 3 bases; nucleotides not matched to a gene: 10. As DNA, the CDR3 is TGTGCCAGCAGCCAAGATCGCGGTGGGACAGGTTTCTACGAGCAGTACTTC. It codes for CASSQDRGGTGFYEQYF. Full variable domain (outside the CDR3, taken from reference TRBV14 and TRBJ2-7): EAGVTQFPSHSVIEKGQTVTLRCDPISGHDNLYWYRRVMGKEIKFLLHFVKESKQDESGMPNNRFLAERTGGTYSTLKVQPAELEDSGVYFCASSQDRGGTGFYEQYFGPGTRLTVT.

Comment on this clonotype: Possible read error: a much larger clone is one base away. The chain couples TRBV30 to TRBJ2-7; no firm D call. This CDR3 is 13 amino acids long. Germline CDR1 GTSNPN, CDR2 SVGIG (reference sequence). CDR3 sequence (DNA): TGTGCCTGGAGGGATACGAGCTCCTACGAGCAGTGCTTC. Residues: CAWRDTSSYEQCF.

Note on this clonotype: A much larger clone is a single base away; this may be a read error. This sequence joins TRBV12-3 or TRBV12-4 and TRBJ1-1; 8 bases match TRBD1. This CDR3 has 15 amino acids. CDR3 sequence reads: CASSTRQGTLGETFF. Written as DNA, the CDR3 is TGTGCCAGCAGTACACGACAGGGGACCCTGGGTGAAACTTTCTTT.

With respect to this clonotype: A junction end diverges from the germline sequence, so it may reflect a read error. The V and J genes are TRBV5-1 and TRBJ1-4; no reliable D call. Germline loops: CDR1 SGHRS, CDR2 YFSETQ. The CDR3 runs 14 residues. CDR3 coding DNA: TGCACCAGCAGCTTGAACGTATTTTCGGAAAAACTGTTTTTT. Its translation: CTSSLNVFSEKLFF.

This clonotype was seen repeatedly, ten times or more. V and J are TRBV5-1 and TRBJ1-1; D is unclear. CDR3 length equals 15 residues. Trimming took 0 bases from V and 0 from J, leaving 9 bases between them. Germline V gene data show CDR1 as SGHRS and CDR2 as YFSETQ. CDR3 in DNA: TGCGCCAGCAGCTTGGGCGCAGACCTGAACACTGAAGCTTTCTTT. It is translated as CASSLGADLNTEAFF.

This clonotype turned up a few times. The gene calls are TRBV19 and TRBJ2-2; D remains unclear. There are 15 residues in the CDR3. Germline assignment: CDR1 LNHDA and CDR2 SQIVND (reference sequence). Trimming left V 0 bases short and J 1 base short, with 6 bases between. The CDR3 DNA follows: TGTGCCAGTAGTATAGACCAAGGGAACACCGGGGAGCTGTTTTTT. This encodes CASSIDQGNTGELFF.

In the case of this clonotype: A read error may be the cause here, since a much bigger clone is one base away. The chain carries TRBV6-4 and TRBJ1-5, with a possible D match to TRBD1 (6 bases). Germline V gene sequence: CDR1 MRHNA, CDR2 SNTAGT. The CDR3 consists of 15 residues. V was pared by 2 bases and J by 2 bases, with 10 bases between. The CDR3 DNA follows: TGTGCCAGCAGTGACCCTAGACAGGGCAATCAGCCCCAGCATTTT. Protein product: CASSDPRQGNQPQHF.

CDR3 sequence: CSVGPAEGALYTF. The CDR3, as DNA: TGCAGCGTTGGCCCGGCGGAGGGTGCCCTCTACACCTTC. The chain is built from TRBV29-1 and TRBJ1-2, with D unclear. The length of the CDR3 is 13 residues. Germline V gene data show CDR1 as SQVTM and CDR2 as ANQGSEA. V lost 4 bases to trimming and J lost 10 bases, with 19 bases between them.

Note on this clonotype: One junction end disagrees with the germline gene, perhaps due to a read error. V is TRBV12-3 or TRBV12-4 and J is TRBJ2-4; tentatively, D is TRBD2 (5 bases). The CDR3 length is 14 residues. CDR3 loop: CASSPGLAKNILYF. In nucleotides, the CDR3 is TGTGCCAGCAGTCCTGGTCTAGCCAAAAACATTCTGTACTTC.

As concerns this clonotype: This may stem from a read error, because a much larger clone lies one nucleotide away. The chain uses TRBV5-1 and TRBJ2-7; TRBD2 is a possible D gene (5 bases). Germline assignment: CDR1 SGHRS and CDR2 YFSETQ. V was clipped by 3 bases and J by 3 bases, with 13 bases between them. The CDR3 is 14 amino acids. For the CDR3, the DNA is TGCGCCAGCAGCTGGACGGGGAGTGACTACGAGCAGTACTTC. Its translation: CASSWTGSDYEQYF.

In regard to this clonotype: At one of its ends the junction is not consistent with the germline gene, which may arise from a read error. This chain links TRBV14 with TRBJ2-2, with D maybe TRBD1 (5 bases). Germline V gene data show CDR1 as SGHDN and CDR2 as FVKESK. This CDR3 region has 14 residues. The CDR3 DNA sequence: TGTGCCAGCAGCCGGGGCGGAAACACCTGGGAGCTGTTTTTT. Its translation: CASSRGGNTWELFF. The full variable domain, rest sourced from reference TRBV14 and TRBJ2-2, is EAGVTQFPSHSVIEKGQTVTLRCDPISGHDNLYWYRRVMGKEIKFLLHFVKESKQDESGMPNNRFLAERTGGTYSTLKVQPAELEDSGVYFCASSRGGNTWELFFGEGSRLTVL.

This clonotype was detected many times. V usage is TRBV6-5 and J usage is TRBJ1-1; the D gene is possibly TRBD1 (5 bases). Germline values: CDR1 MNHEY, CDR2 SVGAGI. Trimming pared 10 bases from V and 4 bases from J, leaving 19 bases between. The CDR3 sequence is 14 residues long. CDR3 residues: CAKGPRVRSTEAFF. The CDR3 DNA sequence: TGTGCCAAAGGGCCCAGGGTGAGAAGCACTGAAGCTTTCTTT.

This clonotype came up many times. The chain recombines TRBV27 with TRBJ2-5; the D gene is possibly TRBD1 (6 bases). Per germline, CDR1 MNHEY and CDR2 SMNVEV (reference sequence). This CDR3 spans 15 amino acids. Trimming left V 4 bases short and J 1 base short, with 13 bases between. DNA of the CDR3: TGTGCCAGCAGTTCAACCGGGACACTCCAAGAGACCCAGTACTTC. Protein product: CASSSTGTLQETQYF.

The chain employs TRBV29-1 and TRBJ1-2, with 7 bases matching TRBD1. The CDR3 covers 14 residues. V was clipped by 4 bases and J by 0 bases; unmatched bases: 5. Germline assignment: CDR1 SQVTM and CDR2 ANQGSEA. CDR3 region: CSVAGQSTNYGYTF. As DNA, the CDR3 is TGCAGCGTTGCGGGACAGAGCACTAACTATGGCTACACCTTC.

In its sample, this clonotype was seen a few times. The chain combines TRBV12-3 or TRBV12-4 with TRBJ2-2, with 12 nucleotides matching TRBD2. The CDR3 is made up of 16 amino acids. The trim removed 5 bases at V and 3 bases at J, leaving 4 bases unmatched. CDR3 region: CASSIGLAGYTGELFF. DNA of the CDR3: TGTGCCAGCAGTATTGGACTAGCGGGGTACACCGGGGAGCTGTTTTTT.

Concerning this clonotype: Possible read error: a much larger clone is one base away. The chain combines TRBV7-8 with TRBJ2-3; possible D gene TRBD2, 5 bases. The length of the CDR3 is 15 residues. From germline, CDR1 is SGHVS and CDR2 FQNEAQ. The CDR3 region has the DNA TGTGCCAGCAGCTTAGCGCAGTCTAGCACAGATGCGCAGTATTTT. It encodes CASSLAQSSTDAQYF.